This TCR beta chain was identified in a study of T cell responses to AZD1222 COVID-19 vaccine listed by TCRdb under 2021. Concerning the study at large: Because spike-specific TCR depth and breadth did not differ between the two schedules, AZD1222 recipients who got a second dose at roughly 4 weeks were pooled with those who got a second dose at roughly 12 weeks. TCR sequencing was performed for roughly 240 trial participants, of whom some 200 were given two doses of AZD1222 and approximately 25 were given two doses of MenACWY control vaccine. Trial participants were enrolled by age into subgroups of 18-55, 56-69 and 70-plus years, and around 150, 28 and 57 TCR-sequenced participants, respectively, were included in these subgroups.

The time point label corresponds to: baseline before first vaccination. Samples from vaccinated people were obtained from the UK trials COV001 and COV002, which included a single-blind randomized controlled phase 2/3 trial of AZD1222 (ChAdOx1 nCoV-19) in healthy adults. For TCRbeta chain sequencing, PBMC samples from trial participants were taken at day 0 and at day 28 after the second dose. Spanning cysteine to phenylalanine, the CDR3 consists of 16 amino acids. This entry keeps only the CDR3 DNA: 48 bases, framed from base 1. Per the germline V gene, SGHTA is the CDR1 and FQGNSA is the CDR2. For this chain, trimming is 4 bases at the V end and 7 bases at the J end, and the number of junction bases without a gene match is 7. Summary of the overall study and its limitations: Most participants were white British and females outnumbered males, and the authors suggested that clonal diversity may have been underestimated. Spike-specific TCR breadth and depth rose significantly after two AZD1222 doses compared with day 0 and with MenACWY recipients. The 56-69-year group was small, and its depth increase did not reach significance, likely because of low power. No day 14 peak-response samples were available, so repertoires were characterized only after the peak T cell response. The vaccine-associated CD4 TCRs covered the entire spike protein, and the dominant responses fell in regions 160-218 and 743-854. Nearly half of unique spike-specific TCRs reportedly recognized epitopes outside regions mutated in the B.1.351 and B.1.1.7 variants. Only five to seven AZD1222 recipients were SARS-CoV-2 seropositive at baseline, limiting conclusions about previously exposed vaccinees.

Notes on this clone: The specificity of this receptor is unknown. One base away there is no much larger clone; base qualities are not given.

The CDR3 regions of human TCRbeta chains were subjected to immunosequencing. The paper's data handling went like this. Repertoire TCRs were matched against a reference library of SARS-CoV-2-specific TCRs generated with the MIRA antigen-specificity platform. Breadth was defined as the fraction of unique TCRs that were SARS-CoV-2-associated, and depth was defined as the fraction of total T cells that were SARS-CoV-2-associated. Each spike-specific TCR was assigned to its reactive spike region and to a CD4 or CD8 class using the MIRA data. Log10-transformed breadth and depth values were compared by one-way ANOVA with Sidak's multiple comparisons tests. What TCRdb holds here is the immuneACCESS table cut down to in-frame rearrangements. Part of the clones is not present; checked against another copy, under half of the missing clones reflect an unresolved V gene, and the others are unexplained. V, J and clone size were drawn from that table, and D and trimming were deduced from the DNA. Counted in this sample were more than 250,000 clones; 85% to 95% of them appeared once. The ten largest clones add up to 0.55% of the sample.

This chain is built from TRBV7-2 and TRBJ2-2; TRBD2 agrees with 12 junctional bases. Sequences were derived from peripheral blood, sampled on day 0 of AZD1222 vaccination. The source of this sequence is an adult in good health. The DNA reads TGTGCCAGCAGCTCATGGACTAGCGGGGCGGGCGGGGAGCTGTTTTTT. Its amino acids are CASSSWTSGAGGELFF.